This T cell receptor beta chain is from a study of T cell clonality in common variable immunodeficiency. Study outcomes and limitations: Common variable immunodeficiency TCR beta sequences reportedly had fewer deletions and N-nucleotide insertions. Patient heterogeneity in the CVID cohort limited correlations between repertoire features and clinical complications.

Relative to its sample, this clone is medium-sized. Its antigen is currently unknown. The read finishes 3 residues shy of the CDR3 end, and the germline J gene is used to complete it. CDR3 size: 14 residues. Germline V gene sequence: CDR1 DFQATT, CDR2 SNEGSKA (reference sequence). Trimming shortened V by 2 bases and J by 3 bases, and 11 bases separated the two germline ends. Profiling relied on immunoSEQ multiplex PCR, and the TCRdb table lists in-frame clones only, not all of them. The sample offers approximately 12,000 clones and no singletons, the top ten holding roughly 7.4%. Material: peripheral blood mononuclear cells. This clonotype originated in a human donor with common variable immunodeficiency. This rearrangement joins TRBV20-1 to TRBJ1-5; D not certain. This CDR3 reads CSARRPSINQPQHF. The sequenced part of the CDR3 DNA is TGCAGTGCTAGAAGGCCTTCAATCAATCAGCCC.